This TCR beta chain was identified during a study of CD8 T cells in Susac syndrome. Random-hexamer reverse transcription was applied to about 0.5 to 1 ug RNA. Amplification of the TCR beta CDR3 was carried out by immunoSEQ multiplex PCR, which spanned a total of 54 Vbeta and 13 Jbeta segments. TCRdb re-called the immunoSEQ multiplex PCR reads with MiXCR, one entry per CDR3 protein. The table includes 150,000 to 200,000 distinct CDR3 sequences, around 95% detected once. Regarding this clonotype: Its cognate antigen is unknown.

CD8+ and CD4+ blood T cells underwent TCR beta sequencing. Negative isolation yielded CD8+ and CD4+ T cells; FACS enriched TEMRA cells. Study results and caveats: TCR sequencing and HLA analysis covered a relatively small number of individuals.

This CDR3 spans 12 amino acids. V gave up 7 bases and J gave up 4 bases; unmatched junction bases: 5. Germline V gene data show CDR1 as SQVTM and CDR2 as ANQGSEA. V is TRBV29-1 and J is TRBJ1-1, with 8 bases matching TRBD1. Sequences were obtained from CD4+ T cells from PBMCs. This sequence originates from a human donor with multiple sclerosis. In nucleotides, the CDR3 is TGCAGCGCTGTACAGGGGGGCACTGAAGCTTTCTTT. Translation gives CSAVQGGTEAFF.